What follows are 20 T cell receptor beta chains derived from one specimen sequenced in a study of shared T cell receptors in the human thymus. Sequenced by immunoSEQ multiplex PCR; TCRdb stores in-frame clones only, minus some. Of some 720,000 clones listed, around 89% are singletons. These sequences were also reported in another study, on human thymus T cells.

The specimen was thymocytes. These receptor sequences come from a boy younger than two with a congenital heart defect.

The chain uses TRBV14 and TRBJ2-1; 14 bases are a match to TRBD2. J was trimmed by 8 bases and V by 0 bases; bases with no gene match: 12. Germline CDR1 reads SGHDN; CDR2 reads FVKESK. This CDR3 contains 19 residues. The CDR3 sequence: CASSQDARTSGRRWDEQFF. Here the CDR3 DNA reads TGTGCCAGCAGCCAAGATGCCCGGACTAGCGGGAGGAGATGGGATGAGCAGTTCTTC.

The chain combines TRBV9 with TRBJ1-3; D is undetermined. Looked up from germline, CDR1 is SGDLS and CDR2 is YYNGEE. The CDR3 spans 14 residues. The ends were cut back, 2 bases at V and 0 bases at J, with 6 bases in the middle. DNA for the CDR3: TGTGCCAGCAGCGTCGGTTTCTCTGGAAACACCATATATTTT. This encodes CASSVGFSGNTIYF.

The chain is built from TRBV7-3 and TRBJ2-5; 11 nucleotides match TRBD1. This CDR3 has 17 residues. V shed 4 bases, J shed 0 bases, and the junction held 7 bases outside the gene matches. CDR1 is SGHTA and CDR2 is FQGTGA in the germline V gene. Here the CDR3 reads CASSSSRDRGDQETQYF. The CDR3 DNA sequence: TGTGCCAGCAGCTCGTCCCGGGACAGGGGGGACCAAGAGACCCAGTACTTC.

V gene TRBV29-1 combines with J gene TRBJ2-2, with D tentatively TRBD2 (6 bases). The CDR3 is 14 amino acids. Germline V gene sequence: CDR1 SQVTM, CDR2 ANQGSEA. V shed 6 bases and J shed 2 bases, with 13 bases lying between them. CDR3 nucleotide sequence: TGCAGCGTAGGGGAGGCAGATAACACCGGGGAGCTGTTTTTT. It encodes CSVGEADNTGELFF.

This chain links TRBV18 with TRBJ2-5; tentative D call: TRBD1 (6 bases). V was cut by 4 bases and J by 3 bases, with 12 bases left in between. This CDR3 is built from 14 residues. The germline CDR1 and CDR2 sequences are KGHSH and LQKENI. The CDR3 nucleotides are TGTGCCAGCTCACTCCGGGACACAGAAGAGACCCAGTACTTC. Encoded protein: CASSLRDTEETQYF.

The chain couples TRBV9 to TRBJ2-2; 8 bases fit TRBD2. V shed 0 bases, J shed 5 bases, and the junction held 3 bases outside the gene matches. From germline, CDR1 is SGDLS and CDR2 YYNGEE. This CDR3 has 15 residues. The CDR3 reads CASSVGGTSTGELFF. As DNA, the CDR3 is TGTGCCAGCAGCGTAGGCGGGACTAGTACCGGGGAGCTGTTTTTT.

The chain carries TRBV19 and TRBJ2-4, with 8 bases that match TRBD1. The V and J ends lost 4 bases and 7 bases, in that order; junction bases with no gene match: 9. The germline V gene has CDR1 LNHDA and CDR2 SQIVND (reference sequence). This CDR3 contains 15 residues. CDR3 in amino acids: CASSSPRTGWNIQYF. The CDR3 nucleotides are TGTGCCAGTAGTAGCCCCCGGACAGGGTGGAACATTCAGTACTTC.

This chain connects TRBV25-1 to TRBJ2-7; 7 bases match TRBD2. J was trimmed by 0 bases and V by 4 bases; bases with no gene match: 12. The CDR3 loop spans 17 amino acids. The germline V gene has CDR1 MGHDK and CDR2 SYGVNS. The CDR3: CASSASSGHSYSYEQYF. CDR3 DNA sequence: TGTGCCAGCAGTGCTTCTAGCGGCCACTCCTACTCCTACGAGCAGTACTTC.

The gene calls are TRBV28 and TRBJ2-1; 11 nucleotides agree with TRBD2. This CDR3 spans 17 amino acids. Per germline, CDR1 MDHEN and CDR2 SYDVKM. Losses at the gene ends were 6 bases for V and 8 bases for J; bases not matched to a gene: 15. CDR3: CASSQSSGRGISHEQFF. In DNA, the CDR3 is TGTGCCAGCAGCCAGAGTAGCGGGAGGGGGATTAGCCATGAGCAGTTCTTC.

V is TRBV9 and J is TRBJ2-5; tentative D call: TRBD1 (5 bases). The CDR3 has 16 amino acids. V was pared by 4 bases and J by 6 bases, with 22 bases between. The V gene's germline CDR1 is SGDLS and CDR2 YYNGEE. The CDR3 region is CASSMTVHSTLKTQYF. For the CDR3, the DNA is TGTGCCAGCAGCATGACAGTTCATAGTACTTTGAAGACCCAGTACTTC.

This clone was counted only a few times. The chain has TRBV5-4 and TRBJ2-1; possible D gene TRBD2, 6 bases. CDR1 and CDR2 (germline): SGHNT, YYREEE (reference sequence). With 3 bases removed from V and 4 bases from J, the gap between germline ends came to 11 bases. The CDR3 length is 14 residues. As DNA, the CDR3 is TGTGCCAGCAGCTCGACGGAGGGGTACAATGAGCAGTTCTTC. It encodes CASSSTEGYNEQFF.

The genes are TRBV7-6 and TRBJ2-1; perhaps TRBD2 as D (6 bases). CDR3 size: 17 residues. Germline loops: CDR1 SGHVS, CDR2 FNYEAQ. The V end lost 1 base, the J end lost 0 bases, and 13 bases lay between the germline ends. CDR3 DNA sequence: TGTGCCAGCAGCTTAGGGGAGGCCGTCCTCTCCTACAATGAGCAGTTCTTC. Residues: CASSLGEAVLSYNEQFF.

V and J are TRBV5-1 and TRBJ2-1, with unresolved D. The V gene's germline CDR1 is SGHRS and CDR2 YFSETQ. CDR3 length: 14 residues. The V and J ends lost 2 bases and 4 bases respectively, with 10 bases between them. The CDR3 nucleotides are TGCGCCAGCAGCTTAACACCCGCTTACAATGAGCAGTTCTTC. This encodes CASSLTPAYNEQFF.

The V call is TRBV19, the J call TRBJ1-4, with a tentative D call TRBD1 (5 bases). Germline V gene data show CDR1 as LNHDA and CDR2 as SQIVND (reference sequence). Trimming stripped 6 bases from V and 5 bases from J, with 10 bases between. This CDR3 is 13 amino acids long. In nucleotides, the CDR3 is TGTGCCAGTAGAAGACGGGGGAATGAAAAACTGTTTTTT. It codes for CASRRRGNEKLFF.

This clone has a single count. The chain joins TRBV4-3 to TRBJ2-3, with 9 bases fitting TRBD2. CDR1 LGHNA and CDR2 YSLEER come from the germline V gene. This CDR3 comprises 17 residues. J gave up 4 bases and V 1 base, and 9 bases lay outside the gene matches. The CDR3, as DNA: TGCGCCAGCAGCCAAGGACTCGCGGGAGGGGTCCCAGATACGCAGTATTTT. This codes for CASSQGLAGGVPDTQYF.

The chain recombines TRBV5-1 with TRBJ2-7; TRBD2 matches at 7 bases. The CDR3 runs 16 residues. Germline lookup yields CDR1 SGHRS and CDR2 YFSETQ. V trimming: 4 bases; J trimming: 0 bases; junction bases outside the gene matches: 10. The CDR3 sequence: CASSLRRPSGSYEQYF. Here the CDR3 DNA reads TGCGCCAGCAGCCTCCGGCGTCCTAGCGGCTCCTACGAGCAGTACTTC.

The chain joins TRBV4-3 to TRBJ2-7; 8 bases map to TRBD1. The J segment lost 6 bases and the V segment lost 1 base, leaving 5 bases of the junction unmatched. The CDR3 spans 14 residues. Germline V gives CDR1 LGHNA, CDR2 YSLEER. CDR3 loop: CASSQVGTGGEQYF. CDR3 bases: TGCGCCAGCAGCCAAGTGGGGACAGGCGGCGAGCAGTACTTC.

The V gene is TRBV4-1, the J gene TRBJ2-1; a possible D gene is TRBD2 (5 bases). This CDR3 has 19 amino acids. CDR1 and CDR2 from the germline V gene are MGHRA and YSYEKL. V gave up 1 base and J gave up 1 base, with 20 bases separating them. The CDR3 reads CASSQGPTLASNSYNEQFF. The CDR3 nucleotides are TGCGCCAGCAGCCAAGGTCCCACTTTAGCGTCTAATTCCTACAATGAGCAGTTCTTC.

The V and J genes are TRBV7-9 and TRBJ2-7, with 7 bases lining up with TRBD2. V lost 1 base and J lost 6; bases outside the gene matches: 15. This CDR3 comprises 17 residues. Germline CDR1 reads SEHNR; CDR2 reads FQNEAQ (reference sequence). The CDR3 here is CASSLVARLASRGEQYF. The CDR3 region has the DNA TGTGCCAGCAGCTTAGTGGCTCGACTAGCTAGCCGGGGCGAGCAGTACTTC.

This clone showed up just once. CDR3 DNA: TGTGCCAGCAGCCTAGGCGATGAGCAGTTCTTC. It codes for CASSLGDEQFF. The chain has TRBV2 and TRBJ2-1; D is unresolved. Between the trimmed V and J ends, which lost 6 bases and 8 bases, there was a span of 8 bases. The germline CDR1 and CDR2 sequences are SNHLY and FYNNEI. This CDR3 is 11 amino acids long. Using reference TRBV2 and TRBJ2-1 for the parts outside the CDR3, the full variable domain is EPEVTQTPSHQVTQMGQEVILRCVPISNHLYFYWYRQILGQKVEFLVSFYNNEISEKSEIFDDQFSVERPDGSNFTLKIRSTKLEDSAMYFCASSLGDEQFFGPGTRLTVL.